This record concerns one TCR beta chain sequence. Only a few counts were recorded for this clonotype. The clone's antigen remains unknown. No base quality information exists; no much larger clone differs at one position. TCR cDNA was synthesized by 5'RACE template switching, through which a universal primer site and unique molecular identifiers were introduced. Priming of cDNA synthesis was performed from both the TCR alpha and TCR beta constant segments. Library amplification involved two PCR steps, and the second step added sample barcodes and sequencing adapters. Sequencing of the libraries was done on either Illumina HiSeq 2500 (2x100 bp) or NovaSeq (2x150 bp). Regarding the original processing steps: Reads were demultiplexed and collapsed into UMI consensus sequences with MIGEC, and V(D)J alignment was performed with MiXCR. Clonotypes responding to the vaccine were identified with edgeR on replicate PBMC samples, with the criteria of FDR below 0.01 and a log2 fold change above 5 up to day 15. Each bulk clonotype was labeled CD4 or CD8 based on which sequenced repertoire, CD4 or CD8, contained the clonotype at higher abundance. The public reads were run again by TCRdb, first through fastp at Q25 and then through MiXCR, and only productive beta chains were kept. Rows with one shared CDR3 protein collapse into an entry with the most common genes and DNA. TCRdb, rather than the study authors, made the V and J calls. In all, the sample holds around 350,000 distinct CDR3 sequences, and under 7.5% of those were seen once. The ten largest account for around 16% of the sample.

This record comes from a study of T cells after yellow fever vaccination (dated by TCRdb to the late 2010s). Looking at the study overall: The SMART-Seq v4 Ultra Low Input RNA kit was used to prepare libraries from fractions with low cell numbers. To follow T-cell clones before and after primary and booster YFV17D yellow fever vaccination, bulk TCR alpha and beta repertoires were sequenced over time. Two healthy male donors, one aged 18 to 30 and one aged 30 to 39 years, were included in the cohort. Blood samples were taken at several timepoints before and after primary and secondary immunization, and bulk PBMC replicates and cell subsets were isolated. The full study reports these points: After the booster, most clones that had expanded after primary vaccination were detected again (about 95% of CD4 and roughly 86% of CD8), suggesting broad maintenance of memory. A small fraction of clonotypes appeared in both the CD4 and CD8 compartments, likely as a result of convergent recombination. Computational filtering was needed because FACS-sorted repertoires could contain abundant contaminating clonotypes from the bulk population. Compared with the primary T-cell response, the secondary T-cell response was weaker but faster, peaking on day 5 rather than day 15. Because only a couple of donors were included in the study, the extent to which the findings can be generalized is limited.

The CDR3 goes from the cysteine to the phenylalanine over 16 residues. Just CDR3 DNA is preserved here, 48 bases in frame from base 1. The germline V gene yields SGHTA for CDR1 and FQGNSA for CDR2. V lost 0 bases and J lost 1 base, and the count of bases not matched to a germline gene is 6. In light of the paper, this sample's treatment or condition label describes: live attenuated yellow fever vaccine strain. At each blood-draw timepoint, two biological replicates of bulk PBMCs were collected. PBMCs were isolated from peripheral blood using a standard Ficoll-Paque protocol. TriZol was used to extract RNA from bulk PBMCs, from CD4 and CD8 fractions, and from dextramer-positive and dextramer-negative fractions.

Specimen: PBMCs, collected 5 days after the yellow fever booster vaccination. Here the chain combines TRBV7-2 and TRBJ2-7, with 7 bases matching TRBD1. The TCR originated in a young man who received the YFV17D yellow fever vaccine. Here the CDR3 is given as CASSLATTGASYEQYF. The nucleotides read TGTGCCAGCAGCTTAGCGACAACAGGGGCATCCTACGAGCAGTACTTC.